This T cell receptor (beta chain) is drawn from a study of shared T cell receptors in the human thymus. Generated by immunoSEQ multiplex PCR, the TCRdb table keeps only in-frame clones and is missing some. The sample carries about 610,000 clones, 85% to 90% recorded once. The trim removed 0 bases at V and 3 bases at J, leaving 9 bases unmatched. The CDR3 runs to 18 residues. Per germline, CDR1 SGHVS and CDR2 FNYEAQ. The sample also formed part of further work on human thymus T cells.

The chain is built from TRBV7-6 and TRBJ2-1, with 9 bases that match TRBD2. The source of this sequence is a boy younger than two with a congenital heart defect. Specimen: thymocytes. In nucleotides, the CDR3 is TGTGCCAGCAGCTTAGCTTGGGGGGGGACTAGCTACTACAATGAGCAGTTCTTC. Encoded protein: CASSLAWGGTSYYNEQFF.